The sequence of this T cell receptor beta chain was determined in a study of CD8+ T cells in alopecia areata. Turning to the study itself: Tofacitinib ran 6 to 18 months, followed by 6 months off drug.

The CDR3 length is 11 residues. CDR1 and CDR2 from the germline V gene are MNHEY and SMNVEV (reference sequence). Trimming removed 5 bases at V and 12 bases at J, with 11 bases between. Treatment indicated: oral pan-JAK inhibitor, 5-10 mg twice daily. In alopecia areata patients, both lesional scalp punch biopsies and peripheral blood were collected. Findings of the study overall: Higher clonality and more expanded CD8+ clones appeared in lesional than normal scalp. Numerous clones, expanded in lesions, remained in scalp and blood during tofacitinib.

Sequencing used cDNA as its template, made by extracting RNA and reverse transcribing it. This table comes from immunoSEQ multiplex PCR, and its TCRdb copy is limited to in-frame clones, with some not included. The data contain tens of thousands of clones, approximately 44% of them seen just once; the ten biggest clones take up 20%. A note on this clone: The antigen is unknown.

The clonotype originates from a human donor with alopecia areata. J is TRBJ2-1 and V is TRBV27; the D is unclear. Here the sequenced sample was CD8+ T cells sorted from blood, taken at approximately week 37, from a patient treated with tofacitinib. The DNA for the CDR3 is TGTGCCAGCAGTGCCGCGGATAGGCAGTTCTTC. Encoded protein: CASSAADRQFF.